These 5 T cell receptor beta chains were all obtained from the same sample, sequenced in a study of monozygotic twins with inflammatory bowel disease. Each CDR3 protein gets one entry in TCRdb, which reprocessed the 5' RACE reads and gives no DNA. Its table records around 380,000 distinct CDR3 sequences. Material for sequencing was blood. Receptor source: a human donor with ulcerative colitis or Crohn's disease, or a healthy co-twin of an affected twin (not recorded which).

The rearrangement joins TRBV7-3 to TRBJ2-1; checking the TCRdb D call of TRBD2 is not possible without DNA. The CDR3 is 14 amino acids. Germline V gene data show CDR1 as SGHTA and CDR2 as FQGTGA. Here the CDR3 reads CASSTGLDTGEQFF.

The chain uses TRBV7-9 and TRBJ1-1; TCRdb names TRBD1, which stays unverified in the absence of DNA. Germline V CDR1 and CDR2: SEHNR, FQNEAQ (reference sequence). The CDR3 consists of 14 residues. CDR3 residues: CASRPTGAGAEAFF.

This chain uses TRBV5-1 with TRBJ2-3; TCRdb's assignment of TRBD2 cannot be checked, as there is no DNA. This CDR3 is built from 16 residues. Germline-derived CDR1 and CDR2 are SGHRS and YFSETQ. CDR3 sequence reads: CASSLVGSGGTDTQYF.

The chain combines TRBV12-3 or TRBV12-4 with TRBJ1-3. The CDR3 is 14 amino acids. The CDR3 reads CASSSNPLGNTIYF.

The chain recombines TRBV5-1 with TRBJ2-7. The CDR3 is 12 amino acids. The germline CDR1 and CDR2 sequences are SGHRS and YFSETQ. The CDR3 protein is CASSLEGSEQYF.